These 29 T cell receptor beta chains were all obtained from the same sample, sequenced in a study of CD8+ T cells in alopecia areata. Sequencing templates came from extracted RNA that was reverse transcribed into cDNA. The assay was immunoSEQ multiplex PCR, and TCRdb's table has in-frame clones only and misses some. The sample includes some 110,000 clones, 50% to 75% seen only once; the top ten take 12%. As to treatment: oral pan-JAK inhibitor, 5-10 mg twice daily. Source: CD8+ T cells sorted from blood, taken at week 24, from a patient treated with tofacitinib. The source of these receptors is a human donor with alopecia areata.

The chain combines TRBV6-5 with TRBJ1-2; 11 bases agree with TRBD1. This CDR3 region has 16 residues. V lost 0 bases and J lost 2; bases outside the gene matches: 2. Germline V CDR1 and CDR2: MNHEY, SVGAGI. The CDR3, as DNA: TGTGCCAGCAGTTACTCCCGGGACAGGGGGAACTATGGCTACACCTTC. Translating gives CASSYSRDRGNYGYTF.

This clone has just one count. J is TRBJ2-1 and V is TRBV6-5; TRBD2 agrees at 8 bases. Germline assignment: CDR1 MNHEY and CDR2 SVGAGI. V trimming: 10 bases; J trimming: 6 bases; junction bases outside the gene matches: 8. The CDR3 has 13 amino acids. Written as DNA, the CDR3 is TGTGCCACCTTCGGGACTAGAGGCAATGAGCAGTTCTTC. Translated, it gives CATFGTRGNEQFF.

A few counts support this clone. The chain carries TRBV10-3 and TRBJ1-1; perhaps TRBD1 as D (5 bases). The CDR3 has 14 amino acids. Germline CDR1 reads ENHRY; CDR2 reads SYGVKD. V shed 4 bases and J shed 7 bases, with 16 bases lying between them. The CDR3 nucleotides read TGTGCCATCAGTGGGGGAGACAGATTAGTTGAAGCTTTCTTT. It yields the protein CAISGGDRLVEAFF.

The chain recombines TRBV5-4 with TRBJ2-1; TRBD2 matches 7 bases. V dropped 4 bases and J dropped 0; count of bases not matched to a gene: 4. Germline CDR1 SGHNT, CDR2 YYREEE (reference sequence). This CDR3 is 15 amino acids long. This CDR3 reads CASSRGGRSYNEQFF. CDR3 DNA: TGTGCCAGCAGCCGCGGGGGACGCTCCTACAATGAGCAGTTCTTC.

The CDR3 region is CSVGGRGTEAFF. The CDR3 bases are TGCAGCGTTGGGGGTCGCGGCACTGAAGCTTTCTTT. V gene TRBV29-1 combines with J gene TRBJ1-1; D unclear. CDR3 size: 12 residues. Trimming shortened V by 4 bases and J by 4 bases, and 10 bases separated the two germline ends. Germline-derived CDR1 and CDR2 are SQVTM and ANQGSEA. Full variable domain (remainder filled in from reference TRBV29-1 and TRBJ1-1): SAVISQKPSRDICQRGTSLTIQCQVDSQVTMMFWYRQQPGQSLTLIATANQGSEATYESGFVIDKFPISRPNLTFSTLTVSNMSPEDSSIYLCSVGGRGTEAFFGQGTRLTVV.

This clone was seen only a few times. The rearrangement joins TRBV6-6 to TRBJ1-5, with D unresolved. CDR1 and CDR2 (germline): MNHNY, SVGAGI (reference sequence). The CDR3 consists of 14 residues. Trimming removed 5 bases from V and 3 bases from J, with 11 bases in between. The CDR3 is CASSTGSDNQPQHF. Written as DNA, the CDR3 is TGTGCCAGCAGTACGGGTTCCGACAATCAGCCCCAGCATTTT.

The V gene is TRBV25-1, the J gene TRBJ1-2; D ambiguous. Between the trimmed V and J ends, which lost 7 bases and 4 bases, there was a span of 16 bases. The CDR3 covers 14 residues. CDR1 is MGHDK, CDR2 SYGVNS, per germline. CDR3 in amino acids: CASNPGNSAYGYTF. CDR3 DNA: TGTGCCAGCAATCCCGGGAACAGCGCCTATGGCTACACCTTC.

The J gene is TRBJ1-1, the V gene TRBV7-9; perhaps TRBD1 as D (5 bases). V dropped 3 bases and J dropped 7 bases, with 18 bases sitting between them. CDR3 length equals 15 residues. CDR1 and CDR2 (germline): SEHNR, FQNEAQ (reference sequence). Here the CDR3 reads CASSFYLEGIFEAFF. In nucleotides, the CDR3 is TGTGCCAGCAGCTTTTACTTGGAGGGGATCTTTGAAGCTTTCTTT. The full variable domain, in which reference TRBV7-9 and TRBJ1-1 provide the parts outside the CDR3, is DTGVSQNPRHKITKRGQNVTFRCDPISEHNRLYWYRQTLGQGPEFLTYFQNEAQLEKSRLLSDRFSAERPKGSFSTLEIQRTEQGDSAMYLCASSFYLEGIFEAFFGQGTRLTVV.

This clone occurred a few times. This sequence joins TRBV27 and TRBJ2-5; no definite D call. Trimming took off 2 bases at V and 3 bases at J, with 7 bases between the two ends. CDR1 is MNHEY, CDR2 SMNVEV, per germline (reference sequence). This CDR3 spans 13 amino acids. CDR3 coding DNA: TGTGCCAGCAGTTTAACGGTAGAAGAGACCCAGTACTTC. Residues: CASSLTVEETQYF.

This clone has only a few counts. The gene calls are TRBV5-1 and TRBJ2-2; TRBD1 is a possible D gene (5 bases). The CDR3 sequence is 15 residues long. The V gene's germline CDR1 is SGHRS and CDR2 YFSETQ. The V end was cut by 0 bases, the J end by 6 bases, with 12 bases between. CDR3 amino acids: CASSLVGRVAGELFF. CDR3 in DNA: TGCGCCAGCAGCTTGGTGGGCAGGGTTGCCGGGGAGCTGTTTTTT.

The chain couples TRBV27 to TRBJ2-3; weak D call: TRBD2 (5 bases). Germline CDR1 is MNHEY and CDR2 is SMNVEV (reference sequence). V was shortened by 3 bases and J by 0 bases, with 19 bases between the two germline ends. There are 18 residues in the CDR3. The CDR3 loop is CASSFIPSPGWSTDTQYF. CDR3 coding DNA: TGTGCCAGCAGTTTTATTCCTTCTCCGGGGTGGAGCACAGATACGCAGTATTTT.

A few counts support this clone. The chain carries TRBV19 and TRBJ2-7, with TRBD2 matching over 7 bases. Germline-derived CDR1 and CDR2 are LNHDA and SQIVND (reference sequence). This CDR3 is built from 15 residues. V lost 9 bases to trimming and J lost 0 bases; unmatched junction nucleotides: 11. Here the CDR3 DNA reads TGTGCCAGCCGTGACCCATCGGGAGGCTCCTACGAGCAGTACTTC. Translation: CASRDPSGGSYEQYF.

This clone showed up just a few times. The chain combines TRBV10-3 with TRBJ1-2, with D unresolved. CDR3 size: 15 residues. Per germline, CDR1 ENHRY and CDR2 SYGVKD. V lost 0 bases and J lost 3, with 11 bases in between. Here the CDR3 reads CAISESGGPDYGYTF. In nucleotides, the CDR3 is TGTGCCATCAGTGAGTCGGGAGGTCCTGACTATGGCTACACCTTC.

This clone was seen a handful of times. This sequence joins TRBV30 and TRBJ2-3; possibly TRBD1 or TRBD2 for D (5 bases each). The CDR3 contains 13 residues. Germline CDR1 and CDR2: GTSNPN and SVGIG (reference sequence). V was pared by 1 base and J by 0 bases, with 5 bases between. The CDR3 reads CAWSGDSTDTQYF. Written as DNA, the CDR3 is TGTGCCTGGAGTGGGGACAGCACAGATACGCAGTATTTT.

V gene TRBV29-1 combines with J gene TRBJ1-2; D gene ambiguous. The V end lost 6 bases, the J end lost 8 bases, and 13 bases lay between the germline ends. From germline, CDR1 is SQVTM and CDR2 ANQGSEA. This CDR3 is built from 11 residues. CDR3 loop: CSVPGQRGYTF. The CDR3 DNA follows: TGCAGCGTACCGGGTCAGAGGGGCTACACCTTC. The whole variable domain, remainder taken from reference TRBV29-1 and TRBJ1-2, is SAVISQKPSRDICQRGTSLTIQCQVDSQVTMMFWYRQQPGQSLTLIATANQGSEATYESGFVIDKFPISRPNLTFSTLTVSNMSPEDSSIYLCSVPGQRGYTFGSGTRLTVV.

This sequence joins TRBV27 and TRBJ1-5, with D tentatively TRBD1 (6 bases). This CDR3 has 14 residues. V shed 5 bases and J shed 7 bases, with 15 bases lying between them. Per germline, CDR1 MNHEY and CDR2 SMNVEV (reference sequence). The CDR3, as DNA: TGTGCCAGCAGTGCACAGGGTATACTCCAGCCCCAGCATTTT. Protein sequence: CASSAQGILQPQHF.

The DNA for the CDR3 is TGTGCCAGCACACCGGGACGAGGCCCTCTGGACGAGCAGTACTTC. It specifies CASTPGRGPLDEQYF. The gene calls are TRBV27 and TRBJ2-7; D is possibly TRBD1 or TRBD2 (5 bases each). The CDR3 totals 15 residues. The germline gives CDR1 MNHEY, CDR2 SMNVEV (reference sequence). Trimming left V 7 bases short and J 5 bases short, with 21 bases between.

This clone was detected a few times. The genes are TRBV7-9 and TRBJ1-2; no definite D call. V gave up 5 bases and J gave up 4 bases, with 11 bases separating them. Germline V gene data show CDR1 as SEHNR and CDR2 as FQNEAQ (reference sequence). This CDR3 region has 13 residues. CDR3 loop: CASSQGILYGYTF. The CDR3 nucleotides are TGTGCCAGCAGCCAAGGGATACTCTATGGCTACACCTTC. Using reference TRBV7-9 and TRBJ1-2 for the parts outside the CDR3, the full variable domain is DTGVSQNPRHKITKRGQNVTFRCDPISEHNRLYWYRQTLGQGPEFLTYFQNEAQLEKSRLLSDRFSAERPKGSFSTLEIQRTEQGDSAMYLCASSQGILYGYTFGSGTRLTVV.

V is TRBV27 and J is TRBJ1-5; D uncertain. V was trimmed by 3 bases and J by 1 base, leaving 7 bases between them. The CDR3 has 14 residues. CDR1 is MNHEY and CDR2 is SMNVEV in the germline V gene (reference sequence). CDR3 coding DNA: TGTGCCAGCAGTTTTTATGGGAGCAATCAGCCCCAGCATTTT. Translating it yields CASSFYGSNQPQHF.

V is TRBV30 and J is TRBJ1-1, with D hard to call. The CDR3 sequence is 13 residues long. Trimming stripped 0 bases from V and 2 bases from J, with 7 bases between. In germline, CDR1 is GTSNPN, CDR2 SVGIG (reference sequence). CDR3 DNA sequence: TGTGCCTGGAGTGTGCAGGATAACACTGAAGCTTTCTTT. Protein product: CAWSVQDNTEAFF.

The V call is TRBV20-1, the J call TRBJ1-1, with D uncertain. Per the germline V gene, CDR1 is DFQATT and CDR2 is SNEGSKA (reference sequence). There are 9 residues in the CDR3. The CDR3 sequence is CSLQEDAFF. CDR3 nucleotides: TGCAGCCTCCAGGAGGATGCTTTCTTT.

The V and J genes are TRBV6-5 and TRBJ2-2; tentative D call: TRBD2 (6 bases). The CDR3 has 13 amino acids. The V gene's germline CDR1 is MNHEY and CDR2 SVGAGI. The CDR3: CATERANTGELFF. CDR3 coding DNA: TGTGCTACAGAGCGGGCGAACACCGGGGAGCTGTTTTTT.

The chain employs TRBV13 and TRBJ1-2, with a possible D match to TRBD1 (6 bases). The CDR3 is made up of 16 amino acids. CDR1 PRHDT and CDR2 FYEKMQ come from the germline V gene (reference sequence). V was cut by 3 bases and J by 0 bases, with 14 bases left in between. CDR3 nucleotide sequence: TGTGCCAGCAGCTTGCTCGGGACATCCGCTAACTATGGCTACACCTTC. Its translation is CASSLLGTSANYGYTF.

This clone has more than one count but fewer than ten. The chain employs TRBV7-2 and TRBJ1-1; TRBD1 matches at 7 bases. This CDR3 comprises 16 residues. The trim removed 4 bases at V and 6 bases at J, leaving 14 bases unmatched. Germline values: CDR1 SGHTA, CDR2 FQGNSA. In DNA, the CDR3 is TGTGCCAGCAGCTACCTCGGCCAGGGGGGAGTGTCTGAAGCTTTCTTT. This gives the protein CASSYLGQGGVSEAFF.

V and J are TRBV5-6 and TRBJ2-1; TRBD2 is a possible D gene (6 bases). Trimming cost V 4 bases and J 11 bases, with 16 bases left between them. Germline V CDR1 and CDR2: SGHDT, YYEEEE. The CDR3 spans 13 residues. The CDR3 DNA is TGTGCCAGCAGCACCCGGGACTTCTTTCAGCAGTTCTTC. Translating gives CASSTRDFFQQFF.

The gene calls are TRBV11-1 and TRBJ2-3; no clear D. The CDR3 consists of 14 residues. CDR1 SGHAT and CDR2 FQDESV come from the germline V gene (reference sequence). The V end lost 4 bases, the J end lost 1 base, and 9 bases lay between the germline ends. In DNA form, the CDR3 reads TGTGCCAGCAGCTCCGGGTCTCGCACAGATACGCAGTATTTT. It specifies CASSSGSRTDTQYF. Full variable domain (outside the CDR3, taken from reference TRBV11-1 and TRBJ2-3): EAEVAQSPRYKITEKSQAVAFWCDPISGHATLYWYRQILGQGPELLVQFQDESVVDDSQLPKDRFSAERLKGVDSTLKIQPAELGDSAMYLCASSSGSRTDTQYFGPGTRLTVL.

The gene calls are TRBV7-9 and TRBJ2-3; 9 bases are a match to TRBD2. This CDR3 region has 17 residues. Germline V gene sequence: CDR1 SEHNR, CDR2 FQNEAQ (reference sequence). The ends lost 7 bases at V and 3 bases at J; junction bases unmatched: 14. The CDR3: CASTPLGLAGLTDTQYF. The CDR3 coding sequence is TGTGCCAGCACCCCCTTAGGTCTAGCGGGATTAACAGATACGCAGTATTTT.

This rearrangement joins TRBV7-9 to TRBJ1-1; D unclear. The V end lost 3 bases, the J end lost 5 bases, and 7 bases lay between the germline ends. Germline CDR1 is SEHNR and CDR2 is FQNEAQ (reference sequence). The CDR3 totals 12 residues. The CDR3 DNA sequence: TGTGCCAGCAGCTTTGGGAAGACTGAAGCTTTCTTT. Residues: CASSFGKTEAFF.

CDR3 amino acids: CASSGTDYGYTF. The CDR3 coding sequence is TGTGCCAGCAGCGGGACAGACTATGGCTACACCTTC. The chain employs TRBV5-5 and TRBJ1-2, with 7 bases identical to TRBD1. The CDR3 spans 12 residues. The V segment lost 4 bases and the J segment 3 bases; nucleotides outside the gene matches: 0. Germline assignment: CDR1 SGHKS and CDR2 YYEKEE (reference sequence).